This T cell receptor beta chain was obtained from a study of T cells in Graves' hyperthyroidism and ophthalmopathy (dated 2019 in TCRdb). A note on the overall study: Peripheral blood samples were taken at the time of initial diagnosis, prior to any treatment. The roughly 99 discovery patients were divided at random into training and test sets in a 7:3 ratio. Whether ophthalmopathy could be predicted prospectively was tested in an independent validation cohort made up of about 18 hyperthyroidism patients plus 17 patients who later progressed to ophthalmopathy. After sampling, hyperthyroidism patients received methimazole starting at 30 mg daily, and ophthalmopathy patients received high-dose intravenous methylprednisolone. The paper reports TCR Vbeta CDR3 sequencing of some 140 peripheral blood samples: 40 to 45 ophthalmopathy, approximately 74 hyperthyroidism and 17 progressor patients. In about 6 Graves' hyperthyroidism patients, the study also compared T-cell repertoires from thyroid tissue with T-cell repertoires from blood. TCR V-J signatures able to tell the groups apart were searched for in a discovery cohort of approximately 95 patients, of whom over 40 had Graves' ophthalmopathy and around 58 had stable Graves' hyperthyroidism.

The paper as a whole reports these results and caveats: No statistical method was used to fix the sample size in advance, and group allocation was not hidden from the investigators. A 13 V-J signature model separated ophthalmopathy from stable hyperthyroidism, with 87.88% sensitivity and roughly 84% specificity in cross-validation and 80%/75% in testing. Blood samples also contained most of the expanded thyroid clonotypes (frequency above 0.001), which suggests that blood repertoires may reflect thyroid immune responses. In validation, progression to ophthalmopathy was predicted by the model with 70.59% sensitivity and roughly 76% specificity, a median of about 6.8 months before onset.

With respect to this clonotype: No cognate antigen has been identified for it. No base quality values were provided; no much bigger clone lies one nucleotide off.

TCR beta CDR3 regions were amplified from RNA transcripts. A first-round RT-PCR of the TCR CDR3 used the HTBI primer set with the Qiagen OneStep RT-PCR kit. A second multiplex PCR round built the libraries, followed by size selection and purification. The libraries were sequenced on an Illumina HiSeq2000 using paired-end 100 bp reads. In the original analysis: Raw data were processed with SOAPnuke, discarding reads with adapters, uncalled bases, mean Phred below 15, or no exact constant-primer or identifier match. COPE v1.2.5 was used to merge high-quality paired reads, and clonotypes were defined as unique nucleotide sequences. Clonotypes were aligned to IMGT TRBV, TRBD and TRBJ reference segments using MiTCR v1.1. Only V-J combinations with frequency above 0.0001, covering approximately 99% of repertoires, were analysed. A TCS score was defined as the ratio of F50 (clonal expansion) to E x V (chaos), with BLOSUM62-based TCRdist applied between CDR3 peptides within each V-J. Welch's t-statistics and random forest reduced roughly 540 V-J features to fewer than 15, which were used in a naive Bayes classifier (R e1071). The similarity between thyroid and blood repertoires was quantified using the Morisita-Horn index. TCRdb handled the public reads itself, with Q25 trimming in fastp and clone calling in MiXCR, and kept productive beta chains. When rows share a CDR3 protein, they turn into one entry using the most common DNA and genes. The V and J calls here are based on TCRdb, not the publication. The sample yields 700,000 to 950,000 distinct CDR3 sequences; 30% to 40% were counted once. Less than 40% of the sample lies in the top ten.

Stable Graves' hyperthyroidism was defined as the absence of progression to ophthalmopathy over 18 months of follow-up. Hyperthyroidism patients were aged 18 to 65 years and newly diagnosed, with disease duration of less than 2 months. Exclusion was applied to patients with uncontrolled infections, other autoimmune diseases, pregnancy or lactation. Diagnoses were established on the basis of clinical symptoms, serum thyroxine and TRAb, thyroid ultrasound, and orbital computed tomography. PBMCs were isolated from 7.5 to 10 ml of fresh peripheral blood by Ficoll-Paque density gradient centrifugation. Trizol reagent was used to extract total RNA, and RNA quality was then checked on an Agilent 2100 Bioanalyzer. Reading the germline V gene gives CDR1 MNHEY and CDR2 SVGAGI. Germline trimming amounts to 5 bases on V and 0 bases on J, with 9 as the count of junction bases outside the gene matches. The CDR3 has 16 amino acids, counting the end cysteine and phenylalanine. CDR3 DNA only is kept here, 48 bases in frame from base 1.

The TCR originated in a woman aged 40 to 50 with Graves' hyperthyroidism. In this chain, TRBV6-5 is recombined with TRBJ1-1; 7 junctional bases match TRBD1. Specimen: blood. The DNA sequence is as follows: TGTGCCAGCAGTCAAGACTACAGGGGCTTGAACACTGAAGCTTTCTTT. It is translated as CASSQDYRGLNTEAFF.